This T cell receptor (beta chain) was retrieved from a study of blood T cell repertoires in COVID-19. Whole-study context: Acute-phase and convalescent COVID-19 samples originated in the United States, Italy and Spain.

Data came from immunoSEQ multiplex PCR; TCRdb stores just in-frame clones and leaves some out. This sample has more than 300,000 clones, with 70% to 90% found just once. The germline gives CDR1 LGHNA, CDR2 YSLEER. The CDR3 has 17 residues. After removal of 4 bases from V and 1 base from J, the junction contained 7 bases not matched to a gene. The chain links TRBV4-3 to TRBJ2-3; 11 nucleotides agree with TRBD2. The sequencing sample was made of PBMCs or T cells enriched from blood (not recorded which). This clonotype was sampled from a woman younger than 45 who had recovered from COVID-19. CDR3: CASSPLAGGLRTDTQYF. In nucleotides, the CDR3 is TGCGCCAGCAGCCCATTAGCGGGGGGGCTTCGCACAGATACGCAGTATTTT.